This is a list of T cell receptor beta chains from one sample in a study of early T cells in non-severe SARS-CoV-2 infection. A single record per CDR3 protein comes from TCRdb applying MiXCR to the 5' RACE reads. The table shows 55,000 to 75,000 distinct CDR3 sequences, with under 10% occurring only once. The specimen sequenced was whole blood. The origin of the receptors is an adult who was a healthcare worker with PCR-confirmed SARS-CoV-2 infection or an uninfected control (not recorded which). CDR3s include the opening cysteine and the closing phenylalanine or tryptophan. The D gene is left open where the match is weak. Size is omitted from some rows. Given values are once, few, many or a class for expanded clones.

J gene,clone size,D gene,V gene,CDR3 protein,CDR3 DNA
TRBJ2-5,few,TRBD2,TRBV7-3,CASSSTGTSGETQYF,TGTGCCAGCAGCTCCACCGGGACTAGCGGGGAGACCCAGTACTTC
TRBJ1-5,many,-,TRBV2,CASRLWGEQPQHF,TGTGCCAGCAGGCTCTGGGGGGAACAGCCCCAGCATTTT
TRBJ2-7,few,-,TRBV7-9,CASTALIQENEQYF,TGTGCCAGCACGGCCTTGATACAGGAGAACGAGCAGTACTTC
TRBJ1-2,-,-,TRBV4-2,CASSHPQGMYDYGYTF,TGTGCCAGCAGCCATCCTCAGGGGATGTACGACTATGGCTACACCTTC
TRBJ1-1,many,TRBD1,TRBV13,CASSLGDRTADTEAFF,TGTGCCAGCAGCTTGGGGGACAGAACGGCCGACACTGAAGCTTTCTTT
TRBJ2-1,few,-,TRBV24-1,CATSEGLQEFF,TGTGCCACCAGTGAGGGACTCCAGGAGTTCTTC
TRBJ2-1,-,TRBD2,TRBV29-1,CSVYGTSGSNEQFF,TGCAGCGTTTATGGGACTAGCGGGAGCAATGAGCAGTTCTTC
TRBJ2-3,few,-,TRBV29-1,CSVEMKLASEGVGTQYF,TGCAGCGTTGAGATGAAACTAGCGTCGGAGGGGGTCGGTACGCAGTATTTT
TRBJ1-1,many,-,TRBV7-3,CASSITTNTEAFF,TGTGCCAGCAGCATTACAACGAACACTGAAGCTTTCTTT
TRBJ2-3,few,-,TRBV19,CASGVPSTDTQYF,TGTGCCAGTGGGGTCCCTAGCACAGATACGCAGTATTTT
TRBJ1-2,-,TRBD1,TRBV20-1,CSATRGTDPNYGYTF,TGCAGTGCCACCCGTGGGACAGATCCTAACTATGGCTACACCTTC
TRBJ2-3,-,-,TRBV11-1,CASSLHASGTSTDTQYF,TGTGCCAGCAGCCTCCACGCATCGGGGACTAGCACAGATACGCAGTATTTT
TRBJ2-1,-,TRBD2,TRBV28,CASTPGGAAYNEQFF,TGTGCCAGCACCCCCGGGGGGGCTGCGTACAATGAGCAGTTCTTC
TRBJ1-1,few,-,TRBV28,CASSLRAGVETEAFF,TGTGCCAGCAGTTTAAGGGCAGGGGTTGAAACTGAAGCTTTCTTT
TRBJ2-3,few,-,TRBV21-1,CASSKIYQPGTDTQYF,TGTGCCAGCAGCAAGATTTACCAGCCGGGCACAGATACGCAGTATTTT
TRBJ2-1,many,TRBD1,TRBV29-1,CSVEGDSPYNEQFF,TGCAGCGTTGAGGGGGACAGCCCCTACAATGAGCAGTTCTTC
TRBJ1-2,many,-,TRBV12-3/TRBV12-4,CASTEQGLGYTF,TGTGCCAGCACCGAGCAGGGTTTGGGCTACACCTTC
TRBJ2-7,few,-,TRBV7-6,CASSLDLAYEQYF,TGTGCCAGCAGCTTAGACCTTGCCTACGAGCAGTACTTC
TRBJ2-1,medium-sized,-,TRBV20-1,CSARDVADLSYNEQFF,TGCAGTGCTAGAGATGTAGCGGACCTCTCCTACAATGAGCAGTTCTTC
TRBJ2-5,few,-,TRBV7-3,CASSSPDRETQYF,TGTGCCAGCAGCTCCCCTGACAGGGAGACCCAGTACTTC
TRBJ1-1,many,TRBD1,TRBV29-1,CSVGQGLGAFF,TGCAGCGTGGGACAGGGGTTAGGGGCTTTCTTT
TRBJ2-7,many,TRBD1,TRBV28,CASSRDRVLEREQYF,TGTGCCAGCAGTCGGGACAGGGTATTAGAGCGCGAGCAGTACTTC
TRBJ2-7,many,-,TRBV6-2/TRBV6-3,CASSHLGGSDEQYF,TGTGCCAGCAGTCACCTGGGAGGCAGCGACGAGCAGTACTTC
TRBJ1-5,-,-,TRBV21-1,CATCGQGHQPQHF,TGTGCCACCTGCGGACAGGGACACCAGCCCCAGCATTTT
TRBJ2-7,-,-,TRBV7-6,CASSPGAGTTYEQYF,TGTGCCAGCAGCCCCGGGGCAGGAACTACCTACGAGCAGTACTTC
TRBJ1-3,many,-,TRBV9,CASSPDSGNTIYF,TGTGCCAGCAGCCCAGACAGTGGAAACACCATATATTTT
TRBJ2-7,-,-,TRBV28,CASSRRAGLDYEQYF,TGTGCCAGCAGCCGTCGAGCGGGCTTAGACTACGAGCAGTACTTC
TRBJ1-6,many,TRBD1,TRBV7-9,CASSLESGGSSPLHF,TGTGCCAGCAGCTTAGAGTCAGGGGGTAGTTCACCCCTCCACTTT
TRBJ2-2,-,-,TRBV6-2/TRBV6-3,CASTHSGELFF,TGTGCCAGCACCCACTCCGGGGAGCTGTTTTTT
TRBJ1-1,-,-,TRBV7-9,CASSQGTADTEAFF,TGTGCCAGCAGTCAAGGGACCGCGGACACTGAAGCTTTCTTT
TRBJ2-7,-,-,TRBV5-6,CASSLAPSGPPYEQYF,TGTGCCAGCAGCTTGGCCCCCAGCGGCCCTCCCTACGAGCAGTACTTC
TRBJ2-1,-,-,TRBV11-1,CASSLSRTSSYNEQFF,TGTGCCAGCAGCTTAAGTCGAACGAGCTCCTACAATGAGCAGTTCTTC
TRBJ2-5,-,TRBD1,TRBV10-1,CASSESGRGLLSPGDQYF,TGCGCCAGCAGTGAGTCTGGCAGGGGGCTTTTATCGCCAGGAGACCAGTACTTC
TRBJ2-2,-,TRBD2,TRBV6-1,CASSVTSGRTGELFF,TGTGCCAGCAGTGTGACTAGCGGGAGAACCGGGGAGCTGTTTTTT
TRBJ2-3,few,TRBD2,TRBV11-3,CASSSGLAGDHTDTQYF,TGTGCCAGCAGCTCCGGACTAGCGGGAGACCACACAGATACGCAGTATTTT
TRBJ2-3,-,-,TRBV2,CASSEVASHRTDTQYF,TGTGCCAGCAGTGAAGTGGCTAGCCATCGCACAGATACGCAGTATTTT
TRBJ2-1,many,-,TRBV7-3,CASSLAGHNEQFF,TGTGCCAGCAGCTTAGCGGGCCACAATGAGCAGTTCTTC
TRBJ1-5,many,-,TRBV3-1,CASSRDGQPQHF,TGTGCCAGCAGCCGCGACGGACAGCCCCAGCATTTT
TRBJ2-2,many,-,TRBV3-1,CASSQDLGTFDTGELFF,TGTGCCAGCAGCCAAGATCTTGGGACCTTCGACACCGGGGAGCTGTTTTTT
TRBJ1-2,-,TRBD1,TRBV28,CASSLMGTGNGYTF,TGTGCCAGCAGTTTAATGGGGACAGGGAATGGCTACACCTTC
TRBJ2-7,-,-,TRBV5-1,CASILEPRAPYEQYF,TGCGCCAGCATCCTGGAGCCTAGAGCTCCCTACGAGCAGTACTTC
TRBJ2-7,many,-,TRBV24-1,CATSDFDGYEQYF,TGTGCCACCAGTGATTTTGATGGCTACGAGCAGTACTTC
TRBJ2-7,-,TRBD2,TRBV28,CASMLGLAGEQYF,TGTGCCAGCATGCTGGGACTAGCGGGCGAGCAGTACTTC
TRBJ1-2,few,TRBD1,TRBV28,CASSPGGNWAYDGYTF,TGTGCCAGCAGTCCAGGGGGGAATTGGGCTTATGATGGCTACACCTTC
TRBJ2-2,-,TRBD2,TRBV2,CASCENVAGTNTGELFF,TGTGCCAGCTGTGAAAATGTAGCGGGAACGAACACCGGGGAGCTGTTTTTT
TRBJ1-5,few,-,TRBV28,CASSFSNQPQHF,TGTGCCAGCAGTTTTAGCAATCAGCCCCAGCATTTT
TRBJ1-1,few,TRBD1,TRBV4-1,CASSYQGVFDEAFF,TGCGCCAGCAGCTACCAGGGGGTGTTCGATGAAGCTTTCTTT
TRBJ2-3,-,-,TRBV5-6,CASITRGAIGPPTDTQYF,TGTGCCAGCATCACGAGGGGAGCCATCGGCCCTCCCACAGATACGCAGTATTTT
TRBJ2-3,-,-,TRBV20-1,CSAREGAGYTDTQYF,TGCAGTGCTAGAGAGGGGGCAGGGTACACAGATACGCAGTATTTT
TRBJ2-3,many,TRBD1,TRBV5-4,CASSLNRGDYATQYF,TGTGCCAGCAGCTTGAACAGGGGCGACTATGCAACGCAGTATTTT
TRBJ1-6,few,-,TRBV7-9,CASSSLWTPNSPLHF,TGTGCCAGCAGCTCCCTCTGGACTCCTAATTCACCCCTCCACTTT
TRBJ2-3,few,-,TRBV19,CASSFPTGWTDTQYF,TGTGCCAGTAGTTTCCCCACAGGGTGGACAGATACGCAGTATTTT
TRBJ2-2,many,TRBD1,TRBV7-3,CASSPGQTTGELFF,TGTGCCAGCAGCCCGGGACAGACCACGGGGGAGCTGTTTTTT
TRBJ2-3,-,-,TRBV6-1,CASSERGRTDTQYF,TGTGCCAGCAGTGAGCGGGGACGCACAGATACGCAGTATTTT
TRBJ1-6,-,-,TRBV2,CASSVISGILALHF,TGTGCCAGCAGTGTTATCTCGGGCATATTAGCCCTCCACTTT